This TCR beta chain appears in the sequencing data of a study of Graves' ophthalmopathy and Graves' hyperthyroidism. Germline V lookup: CDR1 SGDLS, CDR2 YYNGEE. This CDR3 is 16 amino acids long. The junction had 7 bases not matched to a gene; V was cut back by 4 bases and J by 2 bases. This clonotype was seen repeatedly, ten times or more. RNA transcripts provided the template for amplifying TCR beta CDR3 regions. HTBI primers primed a first-round RT-PCR, and a second-round multiplex PCR followed. One entry per CDR3 protein results from TCRdb running MiXCR on the multiplex PCR reads. The top ten clones hold about 4% of a sample with 500,000 to 600,000 distinct CDR3 sequences, just under 40% of them seen once.

The sequence derives from an adult man with Graves' hyperthyroidism. Sequencing was done on a sample of peripheral blood or thyroid tissue (not recorded which). The V gene is TRBV9, the J gene TRBJ2-2; 8 bases are shared with TRBD1. This CDR3 is CASSQRQGLNTGELFF. The CDR3 DNA follows: TGTGCCAGCAGCCAGAGACAGGGGCTTAACACCGGGGAGCTGTTTTTT.